This T cell receptor (beta chain) comes out of a study of T-cell memory formation after mild COVID-19. Overall study: The TCR clusters were mostly specific to one donor. Broader study findings: Those CD4+ clones that contracted were mainly in CM and EM (CD8+ ones in EMRA).

TCRdb reanalysed the 5' RACE reads using MiXCR and keeps one entry per CDR3 protein. The data hold a few hundred thousand distinct CDR3 sequences, with about 20% observed a single time. As to this clonotype: Its cognate antigen is unknown.

The CDR3 has 12 amino acids. The V end was cut by 4 bases, the J end by 7 bases, with 11 bases between. Per the germline V gene, CDR1 is LGHDT and CDR2 is YNNKEL (reference sequence). V gene TRBV3-1 combines with J gene TRBJ2-7, with D tentatively TRBD2 (5 bases). The sequenced sample was PBMCs or a T cell subset sorted from them (not recorded which). This TCR was recovered from an adult woman who had mild COVID-19 (a few samples of this study predate the infection). Cell type and time point are not known. As DNA, the CDR3 is TGTGCCAGCAGCCGTGCCTCGGGGGAGCAGTACTTC. This codes for CASSRASGEQYF.